The present T cell receptor beta chain was sequenced within a study of CD8 T cells in Susac syndrome. Study-level information: Susac syndrome patients were untreated, on corticosteroids with some adding intravenous immunoglobulin, or on intravenous immunoglobulin only.

Random hexamers were used to reverse transcribe an amount of roughly 0.5 to 1 ug RNA. TCRdb recomputed calls from the immunoSEQ multiplex PCR reads with MiXCR, one row per CDR3 protein. The table records about 210,000 distinct CDR3 sequences, approximately 94% of them present only once. V shed 0 bases, J shed 0 bases, and the junction held 5 bases outside the gene matches. The germline V gene encodes CDR1 SGHRS and CDR2 YFSETQ. This CDR3 is 16 amino acids long. The chain is built from TRBV5-1 and TRBJ2-5; 7 bases fit TRBD1. The receptor was derived from a human donor with Susac syndrome. Sample: CD4+ T cells from PBMCs. The CDR3 coding sequence is TGCGCCAGCAGCTTGGGTGACAGGGCACACCAAGAGACCCAGTACTTC. Its translation is CASSLGDRAHQETQYF.